This T cell receptor (beta chain) was identified in a study of blood T cell repertoires in COVID-19. Study-level background: The United States, Italy and Spain provided the acute and convalescent COVID-19 samples. Sources were T cells, B-cell-depleted T cells, or PBMCs; the material itself was cDNA or gDNA.

Methods used by the authors: Amplifying reference gene primers gave estimates of nucleated cell counts. Only in-frame clones appear in the TCRdb table, and some are missing; sequencing was by immunoSEQ multiplex PCR. For V, J and clone size, that table is used; D and trimming come from the DNA. The repertoire holds about 100,000 clones, approximately 90% seen once, with roughly 2.1% in the top ten. Germline CDR1 is SGHNT and CDR2 is YYREEE (reference sequence). The CDR3 spans 15 residues. Between the trimmed V and J ends, which lost 0 bases and 3 bases, there was a span of 10 bases. This rearrangement joins TRBV5-4 to TRBJ2-1, with D possibly matching TRBD2 (5 bases). Material for sequencing was peripheral blood. The origin of this receptor is a man aged 50-60 years with active COVID-19. This CDR3 is CASSLELEFYNEQFF. The DNA for the CDR3 is TGTGCCAGCAGCTTGGAACTAGAGTTCTACAATGAGCAGTTCTTC.